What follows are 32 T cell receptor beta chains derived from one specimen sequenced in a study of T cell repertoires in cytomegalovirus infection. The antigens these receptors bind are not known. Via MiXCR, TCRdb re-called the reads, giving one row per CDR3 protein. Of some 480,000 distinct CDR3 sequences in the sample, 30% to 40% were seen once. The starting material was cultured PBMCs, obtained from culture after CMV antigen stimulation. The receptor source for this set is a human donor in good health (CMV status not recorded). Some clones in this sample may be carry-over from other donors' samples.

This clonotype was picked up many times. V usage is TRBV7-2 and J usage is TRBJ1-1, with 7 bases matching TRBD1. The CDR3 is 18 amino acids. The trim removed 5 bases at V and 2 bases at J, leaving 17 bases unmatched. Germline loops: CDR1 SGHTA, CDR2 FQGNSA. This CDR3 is CASSRGRGHGGTNTEAFF. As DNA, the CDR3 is TGTGCCAGCAGCCGGGGTAGGGGGCACGGGGGGACAAACACTGAAGCTTTCTTT.

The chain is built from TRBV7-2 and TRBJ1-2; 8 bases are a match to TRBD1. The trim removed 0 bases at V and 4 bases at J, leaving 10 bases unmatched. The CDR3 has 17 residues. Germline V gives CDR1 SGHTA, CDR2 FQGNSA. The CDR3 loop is CASSLARGTGNLYGYTF. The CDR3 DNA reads TGTGCCAGCAGCTTAGCGCGTGGGACAGGAAATCTCTATGGCTACACCTTC. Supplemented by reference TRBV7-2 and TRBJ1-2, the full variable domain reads GAGVSQSPSNKVTEKGKDVELRCDPISGHTALYWYRQSLGQGLEFLIYFQGNSAPDKSGLPSDRFSAERTGGSVSTLTIQRTQQEDSAVYLCASSLARGTGNLYGYTFGSGTRLTVV.

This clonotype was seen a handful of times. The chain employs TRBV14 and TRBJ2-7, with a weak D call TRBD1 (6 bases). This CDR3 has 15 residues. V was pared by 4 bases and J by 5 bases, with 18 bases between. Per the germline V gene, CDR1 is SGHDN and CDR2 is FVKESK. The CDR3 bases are TGTGCCAGCAGCCGGGCAGGGGTTATATTGAACGAGCAGTACTTC. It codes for CASSRAGVILNEQYF.

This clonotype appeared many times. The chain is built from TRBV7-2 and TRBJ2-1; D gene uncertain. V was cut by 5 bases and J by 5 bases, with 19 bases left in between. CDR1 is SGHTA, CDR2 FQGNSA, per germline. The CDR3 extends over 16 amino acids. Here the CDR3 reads CASSRPRLLGNNEQFF. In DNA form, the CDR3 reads TGTGCCAGCAGCCGCCCCCGATTACTCGGCAACAATGAGCAGTTCTTC.

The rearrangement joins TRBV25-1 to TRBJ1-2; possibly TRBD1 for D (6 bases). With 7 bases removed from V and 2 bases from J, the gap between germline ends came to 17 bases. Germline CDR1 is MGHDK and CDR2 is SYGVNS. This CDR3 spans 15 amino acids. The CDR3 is CASITKVGANYGYTF. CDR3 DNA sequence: TGTGCCAGCATTACTAAGGTGGGGGCCAACTATGGCTACACCTTC.

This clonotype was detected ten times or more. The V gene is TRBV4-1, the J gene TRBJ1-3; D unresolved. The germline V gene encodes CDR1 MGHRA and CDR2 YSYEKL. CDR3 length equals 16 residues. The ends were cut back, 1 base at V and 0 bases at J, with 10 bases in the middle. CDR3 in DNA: TGCGCCAGCAGCCAAGTTGACGGCTACTCTGGAAACACCATATATTTT. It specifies CASSQVDGYSGNTIYF.

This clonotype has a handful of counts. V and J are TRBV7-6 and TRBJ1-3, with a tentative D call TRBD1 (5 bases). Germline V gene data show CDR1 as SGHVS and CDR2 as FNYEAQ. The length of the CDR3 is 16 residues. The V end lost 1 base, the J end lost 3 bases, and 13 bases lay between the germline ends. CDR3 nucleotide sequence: TGTGCCAGCAGCTTAGTGGTTTGGGGGAATGGAAACACCATATATTTT. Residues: CASSLVVWGNGNTIYF. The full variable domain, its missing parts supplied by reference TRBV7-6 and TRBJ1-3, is GAGVSQSPRYKVTKRGQDVALRCDPISGHVSLYWYRQALGQGPEFLTYFNYEAQQDKSGLPNDRFSAERPEGSISTLTIQRTEQRDSAMYRCASSLVVWGNGNTIYFGEGSWLTVV.

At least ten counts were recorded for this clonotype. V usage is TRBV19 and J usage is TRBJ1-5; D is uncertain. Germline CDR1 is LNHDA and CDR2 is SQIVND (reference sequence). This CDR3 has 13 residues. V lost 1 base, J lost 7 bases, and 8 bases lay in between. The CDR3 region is CASSIGYTQPQHF. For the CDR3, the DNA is TGTGCCAGTAGTATAGGTTACACACAGCCCCAGCATTTT. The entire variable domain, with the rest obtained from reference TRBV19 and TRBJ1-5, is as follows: DGGITQSPKYLFRKEGQNVTLSCEQNLNHDAMYWYRQDPGQGLRLIYYSQIVNDFQKGDIAEGYSVSREKKESFPLTVTSAQKNPTAFYLCASSIGYTQPQHFGDGTRLSIL.

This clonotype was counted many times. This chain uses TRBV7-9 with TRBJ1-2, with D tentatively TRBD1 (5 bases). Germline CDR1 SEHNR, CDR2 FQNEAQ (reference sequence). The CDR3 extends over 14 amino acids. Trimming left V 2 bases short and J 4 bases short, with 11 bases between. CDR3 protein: CASSLLRGGYGYTF. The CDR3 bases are TGTGCCAGCAGCTTATTAAGGGGCGGCTATGGCTACACCTTC.

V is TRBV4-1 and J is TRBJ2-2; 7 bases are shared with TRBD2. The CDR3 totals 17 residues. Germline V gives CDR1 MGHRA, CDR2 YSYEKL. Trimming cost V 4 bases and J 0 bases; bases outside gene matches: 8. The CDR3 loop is CASSRIVAGANTGELFF. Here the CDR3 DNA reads TGCGCCAGCAGCCGAATCGTCGCGGGAGCGAACACCGGGGAGCTGTTTTTT.

The CDR3 region is CASRLTNEQFF. The DNA for the CDR3 is TGTGCCAGCAGATTAACCAATGAGCAGTTCTTC. The rearrangement uses TRBV7-6 and TRBJ2-1; the D is unclear. CDR1 and CDR2 from the germline V gene are SGHVS and FNYEAQ. The V end was cut by 6 bases, the J end by 6 bases, with 6 bases between. The CDR3 sequence is 11 residues long.

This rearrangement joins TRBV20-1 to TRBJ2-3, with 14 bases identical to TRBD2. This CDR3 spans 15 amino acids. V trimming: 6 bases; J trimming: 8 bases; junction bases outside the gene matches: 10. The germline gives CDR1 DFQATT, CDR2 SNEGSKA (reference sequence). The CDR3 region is CSAQGLAGDPGTQYF. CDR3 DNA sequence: TGCAGTGCACAGGGACTAGCGGGAGATCCTGGTACGCAGTATTTT.

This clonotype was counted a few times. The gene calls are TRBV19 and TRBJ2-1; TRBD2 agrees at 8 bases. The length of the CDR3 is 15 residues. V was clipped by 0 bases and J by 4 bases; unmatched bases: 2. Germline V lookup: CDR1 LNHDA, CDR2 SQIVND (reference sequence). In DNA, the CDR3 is TGTGCCAGTAGTATAGAAAGCGGGGGTTACAATGAGCAGTTCTTC. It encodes CASSIESGGYNEQFF.

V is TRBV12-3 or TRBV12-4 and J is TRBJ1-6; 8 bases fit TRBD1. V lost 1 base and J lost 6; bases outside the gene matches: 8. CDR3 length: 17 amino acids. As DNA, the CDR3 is TGTGCCAGCAGTTTAGGCCTGGGACAGGAGGGTAATTCACCCCTCCACTTT. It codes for CASSLGLGQEGNSPLHF.

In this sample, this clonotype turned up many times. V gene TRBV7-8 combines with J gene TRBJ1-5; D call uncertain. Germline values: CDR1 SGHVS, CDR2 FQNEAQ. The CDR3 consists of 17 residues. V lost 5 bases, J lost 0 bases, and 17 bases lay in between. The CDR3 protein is CASSRIMSGYSNQPQHF. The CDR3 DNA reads TGTGCCAGCAGCCGTATTATGTCGGGTTATAGCAATCAGCCCCAGCATTTT.

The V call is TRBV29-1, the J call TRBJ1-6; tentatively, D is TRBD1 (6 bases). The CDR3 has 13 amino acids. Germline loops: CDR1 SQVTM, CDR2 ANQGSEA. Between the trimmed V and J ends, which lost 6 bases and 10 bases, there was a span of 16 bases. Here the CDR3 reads CSVRTGQESPLHF. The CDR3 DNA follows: TGCAGCGTGAGAACAGGGCAGGAATCACCCCTCCACTTT.

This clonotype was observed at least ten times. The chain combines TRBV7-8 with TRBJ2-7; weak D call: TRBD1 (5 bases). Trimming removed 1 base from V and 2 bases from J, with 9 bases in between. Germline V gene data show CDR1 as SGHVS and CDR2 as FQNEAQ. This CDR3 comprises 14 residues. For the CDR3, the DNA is TGTGCCAGCAGCTTAGATGCAGGGCCCTACGAGCAGTACGTC. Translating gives CASSLDAGPYEQYV.

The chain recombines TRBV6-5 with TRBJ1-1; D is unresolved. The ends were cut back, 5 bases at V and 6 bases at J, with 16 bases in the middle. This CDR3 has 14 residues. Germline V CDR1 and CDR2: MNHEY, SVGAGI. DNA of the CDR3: TGTGCCAGCAGTATGGACGGACGGCGAGCTGAAGCTTTCTTT. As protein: CASSMDGRRAEAFF.

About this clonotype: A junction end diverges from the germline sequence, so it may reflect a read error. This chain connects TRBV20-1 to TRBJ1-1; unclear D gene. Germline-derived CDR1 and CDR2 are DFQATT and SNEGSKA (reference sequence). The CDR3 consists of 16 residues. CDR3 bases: TGCAGTGTTAGAGCCCTGGACTCTAATTGGAACACTGAAGCTTTCTTT. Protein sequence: CSVRALDSNWNTEAFF.

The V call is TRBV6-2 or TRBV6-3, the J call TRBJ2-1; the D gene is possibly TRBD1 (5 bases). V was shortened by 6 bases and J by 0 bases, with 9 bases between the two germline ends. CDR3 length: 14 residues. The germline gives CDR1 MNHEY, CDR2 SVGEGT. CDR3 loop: CASSPDNSYNEQFF. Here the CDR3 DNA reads TGTGCCAGCAGCCCGGACAACTCCTACAATGAGCAGTTCTTC.

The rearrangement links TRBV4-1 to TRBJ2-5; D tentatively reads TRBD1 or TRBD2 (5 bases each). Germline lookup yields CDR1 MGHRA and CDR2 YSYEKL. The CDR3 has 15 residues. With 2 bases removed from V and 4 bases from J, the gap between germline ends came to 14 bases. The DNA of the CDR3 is TGCGCCAGCAGCCAAAGCCGGGGCGTAGGAGAGACCCAGTACTTC. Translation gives CASSQSRGVGETQYF.

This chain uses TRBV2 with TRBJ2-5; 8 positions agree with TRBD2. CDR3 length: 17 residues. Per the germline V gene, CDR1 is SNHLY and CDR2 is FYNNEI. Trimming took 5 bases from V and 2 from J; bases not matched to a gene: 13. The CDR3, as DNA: TGTGCCAGCAGTACCACTGGAATAGCGGGGTATCAAGAGACCCAGTACTTC. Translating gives CASSTTGIAGYQETQYF.

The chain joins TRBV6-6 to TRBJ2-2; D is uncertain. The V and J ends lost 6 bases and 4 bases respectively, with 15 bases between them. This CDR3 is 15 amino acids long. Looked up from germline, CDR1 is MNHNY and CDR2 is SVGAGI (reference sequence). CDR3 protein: CASRDVRFSTGELFF. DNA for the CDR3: TGTGCCAGCAGGGACGTCAGGTTCAGCACCGGGGAGCTGTTTTTT.

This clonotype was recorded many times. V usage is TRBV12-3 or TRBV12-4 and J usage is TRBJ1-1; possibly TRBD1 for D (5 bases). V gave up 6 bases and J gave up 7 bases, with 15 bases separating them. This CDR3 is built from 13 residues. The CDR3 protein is CASRTPGAGEAFF. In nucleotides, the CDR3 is TGTGCCAGCAGAACACCCGGGGCTGGTGAAGCTTTCTTT.

The CDR3 loop reads CSVSTGRTGGVNYGYTF. The CDR3 bases are TGCAGCGTTTCGACCGGGCGCACAGGGGGCGTTAACTATGGCTACACCTTC. The chain joins TRBV29-1 to TRBJ1-2; 9 bases agree with TRBD1. Unmatched junction bases numbered 14, after V lost 5 bases and J lost 1 base. Germline CDR1 is SQVTM and CDR2 is ANQGSEA. CDR3 length: 17 residues.

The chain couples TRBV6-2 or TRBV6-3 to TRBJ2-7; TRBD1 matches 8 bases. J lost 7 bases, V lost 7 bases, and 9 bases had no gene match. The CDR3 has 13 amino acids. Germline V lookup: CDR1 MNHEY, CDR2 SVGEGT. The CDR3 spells CASTQTRTGEQYF. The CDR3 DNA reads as TGTGCCAGCACCCAAACTAGGACAGGGGAGCAGTACTTC.

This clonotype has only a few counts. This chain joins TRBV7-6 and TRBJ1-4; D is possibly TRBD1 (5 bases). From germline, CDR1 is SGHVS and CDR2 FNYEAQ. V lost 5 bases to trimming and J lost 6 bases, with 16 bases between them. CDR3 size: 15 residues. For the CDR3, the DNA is TGTGCCAGCAGCGTCCCGACAGTAGGAGATGAAAAACTGTTTTTT. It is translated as CASSVPTVGDEKLFF. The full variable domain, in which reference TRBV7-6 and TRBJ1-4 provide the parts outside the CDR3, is GAGVSQSPRYKVTKRGQDVALRCDPISGHVSLYWYRQALGQGPEFLTYFNYEAQQDKSGLPNDRFSAERPEGSISTLTIQRTEQRDSAMYRCASSVPTVGDEKLFFGSGTQLSVL.

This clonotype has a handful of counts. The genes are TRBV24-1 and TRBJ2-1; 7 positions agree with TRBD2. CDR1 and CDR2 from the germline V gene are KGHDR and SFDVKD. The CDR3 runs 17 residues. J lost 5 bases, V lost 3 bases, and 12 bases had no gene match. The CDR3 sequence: CATSDPTVTSIHNEQFF. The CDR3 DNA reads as TGTGCCACCAGTGATCCCACGGTGACTAGCATCCACAATGAGCAGTTCTTC.

CDR3 bases: TGCAGTGCTAGCGGCTCTAGGGATGAGCAGTTCTTC. Protein sequence: CSASGSRDEQFF. The chain combines TRBV20-1 with TRBJ2-1; D gene ambiguous. This CDR3 comprises 12 residues. The V gene's germline CDR1 is DFQATT and CDR2 SNEGSKA (reference sequence). Trimming removed 3 bases at V and 8 bases at J, with 11 bases between.

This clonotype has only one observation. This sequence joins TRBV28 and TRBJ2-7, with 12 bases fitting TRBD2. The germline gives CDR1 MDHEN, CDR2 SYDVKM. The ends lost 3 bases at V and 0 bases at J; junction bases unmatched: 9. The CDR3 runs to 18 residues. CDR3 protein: CASSFHWGLAGGSYEQYF. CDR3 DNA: TGTGCCAGCAGTTTCCACTGGGGACTAGCGGGCGGCTCCTACGAGCAGTACTTC.

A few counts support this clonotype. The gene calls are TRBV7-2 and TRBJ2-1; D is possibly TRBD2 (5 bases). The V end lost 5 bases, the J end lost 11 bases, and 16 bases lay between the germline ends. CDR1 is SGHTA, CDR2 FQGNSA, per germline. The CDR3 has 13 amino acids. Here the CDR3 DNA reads TGTGCCAGCAGCCCACTAGTCCGGGGTAAGCAGTTCTTC. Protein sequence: CASSPLVRGKQFF. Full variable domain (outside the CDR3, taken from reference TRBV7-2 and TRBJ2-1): GAGVSQSPSNKVTEKGKDVELRCDPISGHTALYWYRQSLGQGLEFLIYFQGNSAPDKSGLPSDRFSAERTGGSVSTLTIQRTQQEDSAVYLCASSPLVRGKQFFGPGTRLTVL.

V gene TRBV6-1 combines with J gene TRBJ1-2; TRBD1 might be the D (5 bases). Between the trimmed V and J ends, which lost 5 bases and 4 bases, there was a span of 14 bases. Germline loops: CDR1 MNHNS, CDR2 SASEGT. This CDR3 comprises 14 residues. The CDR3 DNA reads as TGTGCCAGCAGTTACCCCGGGAGGGGCTATGGCTACACCTTC. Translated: CASSYPGRGYGYTF.